This T cell receptor beta chain is from a study of T cell responses to AZD1222 COVID-19 vaccine. Broader study findings: Researchers report vaccine-associated CD4 TCRs spanning spike, with dominance at 160-218 and 743-854. Regions left unmutated in variants are reportedly the target of nearly half of spike-specific TCRs.

The V gene's germline CDR1 is LGHDT and CDR2 YNNKEL (reference sequence). The length of the CDR3 is 18 residues. V shed 3 bases and J 0 bases; nucleotides not matched to a gene: 8. Of note for this clone: What it binds is unknown.

The repertoire was sequenced with immunoSEQ multiplex PCR; TCRdb's copy has only in-frame clones and lacks some. The table shows around 180,000 clones, with more than 70% occurring only once. The rearrangement joins TRBV3-1 (or the pseudogene TRBV3-2) to TRBJ2-3; 11 nucleotides line up with TRBD1. The receptor comes from an adult who received the AZD1222 COVID-19 vaccine. The input for sequencing was peripheral blood, taken 28 days after the second AZD1222 dose. The CDR3 bases are TGTGCCAGCAGCCAGACCCGGGACAGGGGGACTAGCACAGATACGCAGTATTTT. Its protein is CASSQTRDRGTSTDTQYF.